Included here is one TCR beta chain sequence, with context. Its antigen is unknown. No base qualities exist here, and no much larger clone lies one base off it. These data belong to a study of technical replicates of blood from a few donors (dated by TCRdb to 2016 to 2017). The CDR3 contains 14 residues, cysteine and phenylalanine counted. The CDR3 DNA has 42 bases and is translated from base 1. Trimming removed 6 bases from V and 3 bases from J, leaving 15 bases between the germline ends. The germline V gene (reference sequence) specifies LNHDA as CDR1 and SQIVND as CDR2. Library preparation employed the immunoSEQ multiplex PCR assay. TCRdb took this table from immuneACCESS and kept in-frame rearrangements with V and J called. Such tables lack part of the clones; where checked against another copy, unresolved V genes explain under half of the gap, and the rest is unexplained. For this sample the table gives approximately 79,000 clones, of which over 90% were detected only once. About 0.25% of the sample belongs to the ten largest clones.

This TCR came from a human donor in good health. Sequencing was performed on T cells isolated from PBMCs. The V and J genes are TRBV19 and TRBJ2-7, with TRBD1 perhaps the D gene, on 7 matching bases. The DNA sequence is TGTGCCAGTAGAATGCGGGACAGAGGCTACGAGCAGTACTTC. Its translation is CASRMRDRGYEQYF. Full variable domain (CDR3 extended with the reference TRBV19 and TRBJ2-7 proteins): DGGITQSPKYLFRKEGQNVTLSCEQNLNHDAMYWYRQDPGQGLRLIYYSQIVNDFQKGDIAEGYSVSREKKESFPLTVTSAQKNPTAFYLCASRMRDRGYEQYFGPGTRLTVT.